The 12 T cell receptor beta chains below all came from one sample that was sequenced in a study of blood T cell repertoires in COVID-19. The table came from immunoSEQ multiplex PCR; TCRdb's copy has only in-frame clones and leaves some out. The sample contains about 190,000 clones, about four fifths of which appear only once. The specimen sequenced was PBMCs or T cells enriched from blood (not recorded which). The receptor set was obtained from a woman under 40 who had recovered from COVID-19.

This clone was observed a handful of times. This rearrangement joins TRBV5-6 to TRBJ1-1, with 8 bases identical to TRBD1. The CDR3 sequence is 14 residues long. V was clipped by 5 bases and J by 5 bases; unmatched bases: 8. The germline V gene encodes CDR1 SGHDT and CDR2 YYEEEE. The CDR3 sequence: CASSFRDRSTEAFF. The CDR3 DNA sequence: TGTGCCAGCAGTTTCCGGGACAGGAGTACTGAAGCTTTCTTT.

The gene calls are TRBV28 and TRBJ1-1, with D possibly matching TRBD1 (5 bases). The CDR3 spans 13 residues. V lost 3 bases, J lost 4 bases, and 9 bases lay in between. Germline loops: CDR1 MDHEN, CDR2 SYDVKM. CDR3 DNA sequence: TGTGCCAGCAGTTTCCCCGGGGGCACTGAAGCTTTCTTT. Translated, it gives CASSFPGGTEAFF.

J is TRBJ1-5 and V is TRBV5-1, with TRBD1 matching 8 bases. Trimming took 0 bases from V and 7 from J; bases not matched to a gene: 6. CDR3 length equals 15 residues. Germline CDR1 reads SGHRS; CDR2 reads YFSETQ. CDR3 residues: CASSLGTGQKQPQHF. The DNA for the CDR3 is TGCGCCAGCAGCTTGGGGACAGGGCAAAAGCAGCCCCAGCATTTT.

This rearrangement joins TRBV4-2 to TRBJ1-5, with 9 bases matching TRBD1. Germline V gives CDR1 LGHNA, CDR2 YNFKEQ. The CDR3 has 14 residues. The V gene end was trimmed by 3 bases and the J gene end by 6 bases; junction bases not matched to a gene: 3. Here the CDR3 reads CASSQGQGGQPQHF. The DNA for the CDR3 is TGTGCCAGCAGCCAGGGACAGGGAGGTCAGCCCCAGCATTTT.

V is TRBV19 and J is TRBJ2-4; 9 bases line up with TRBD2. With V trimmed by 1 base and J by 4 bases, 5 bases remained unmatched. The CDR3 is 16 amino acids. Germline V gene lookup returns CDR1 LNHDA and CDR2 SQIVND (reference sequence). The CDR3 coding sequence is TGTGCCAGTAGTATAGTTTCAACTAGCGGGAAAAACATTCAGTACTTC. Amino acids: CASSIVSTSGKNIQYF.

This clone was detected once. V is TRBV4-2 and J is TRBJ2-3; 7 nucleotides line up with TRBD2. J lost 1 base, V lost 0 bases, and 4 bases had no gene match. Germline V gives CDR1 LGHNA, CDR2 YNFKEQ. The CDR3 has 16 residues. The CDR3 nucleotides read TGTGCCAGCAGCCAAGATTCCAGCGGGGGCACAGATACGCAGTATTTT. Protein: CASSQDSSGGTDTQYF.

CDR3 region: CASSILAGGSWPFNNEQFF. The CDR3 bases are TGTGCCAGTAGTATCCTAGCGGGAGGGTCCTGGCCCTTCAACAATGAGCAGTTCTTC. The V call is TRBV19, the J call TRBJ2-1; 12 nucleotides align to TRBD2. The germline gives CDR1 LNHDA, CDR2 SQIVND (reference sequence). V shed 3 bases and J 5 bases; nucleotides not matched to a gene: 14. The CDR3 contains 19 residues.

The chain joins TRBV6-5 to TRBJ1-5; D ambiguous. V was trimmed by 8 bases and J by 0 bases, leaving 11 bases between them. This CDR3 is built from 14 residues. From germline, CDR1 is MNHEY and CDR2 SVGAGI. CDR3 coding DNA: TGTGCCAGCGGCGGGAAATATAGCAATCAGCCCCAGCATTTT. Translated, it gives CASGGKYSNQPQHF.

In this sample, this clone turned up a few times. The genes are TRBV18 and TRBJ1-2; 8 bases are a match to TRBD1. The V gene end was trimmed by 0 bases and the J gene end by 4 bases; junction bases not matched to a gene: 13. CDR1 KGHSH and CDR2 LQKENI come from the germline V gene. The CDR3 runs to 18 residues. The CDR3 region has the DNA TGTGCCAGCTCACCACCTTTCGGGGGGACAGGAGAGACCTATGGCTACACCTTC. As protein: CASSPPFGGTGETYGYTF.

The genes are TRBV18 and TRBJ1-1; 8 nucleotides agree with TRBD1. CDR3 length equals 14 residues. V trimming: 2 bases; J trimming: 2 bases; junction bases outside the gene matches: 1. CDR1 is KGHSH, CDR2 LQKENI, per germline. CDR3 sequence (DNA): TGTGCCAGCTCACCATCAGGGGGCAACACTGAAGCTTTCTTT. Translated, it gives CASSPSGGNTEAFF. The full variable domain, completed using reference TRBV18 and TRBJ1-1, is NAGVMQNPRHLVRRRGQEARLRCSPMKGHSHVYWYRQLPEEGLKFMVYLQKENIIDESGMPKERFSAEFPKEGPSILRIQQVVRGDSAAYFCASSPSGGNTEAFFGQGTRLTVV.

The sample holds one count of this clone. The chain links TRBV7-9 to TRBJ2-7, with TRBD2 matching over 7 bases. The CDR3 consists of 14 residues. Looked up from germline, CDR1 is SEHNR and CDR2 is FQNEAQ (reference sequence). Trimming removed 0 bases from V and 6 bases from J; junction bases left unmatched: 5. CDR3 amino acids: CASSLAGGVSEQYF. CDR3 coding DNA: TGTGCCAGCAGCTTAGCGGGAGGGGTTAGCGAGCAGTACTTC. The variable domain in full, with the rest retrieved from reference TRBV7-9 and TRBJ2-7, is DTGVSQNPRHKITKRGQNVTFRCDPISEHNRLYWYRQTLGQGPEFLTYFQNEAQLEKSRLLSDRFSAERPKGSFSTLEIQRTEQGDSAMYLCASSLAGGVSEQYFGPGTRLTVT.

The chain employs TRBV6-1 and TRBJ2-7; 9 bases agree with TRBD1. CDR3 size: 15 residues. Germline V gene sequence: CDR1 MNHNS, CDR2 SASEGT. V was pared by 3 bases and J by 3 bases, with 6 bases of the junction left unmatched. The CDR3 nucleotides are TGTGCCAGCAGTGACCCGGGGACAGGGCACTACGAGCAGTACGTC. Amino acids: CASSDPGTGHYEQYV.